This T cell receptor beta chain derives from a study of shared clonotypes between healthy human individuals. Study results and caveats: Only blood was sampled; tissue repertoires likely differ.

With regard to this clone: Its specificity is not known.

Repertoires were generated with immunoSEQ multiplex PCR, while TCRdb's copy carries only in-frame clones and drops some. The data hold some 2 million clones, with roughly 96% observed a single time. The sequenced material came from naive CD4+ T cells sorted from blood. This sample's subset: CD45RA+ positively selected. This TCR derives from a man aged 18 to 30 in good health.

The CDR3, as DNA: TGTGCCAGCAGCGTAGATCGTACTAAAAATACGCAGTATTTT. It yields the protein CASSVDRTKNTQYF. The gene calls are TRBV9 and TRBJ2-3; D gene ambiguous. There are 14 residues in the CDR3. The germline CDR1 and CDR2 sequences are SGDLS and YYNGEE. The V gene lost 0 bases and the J gene lost 7 bases, with 12 bases spanning the gap.